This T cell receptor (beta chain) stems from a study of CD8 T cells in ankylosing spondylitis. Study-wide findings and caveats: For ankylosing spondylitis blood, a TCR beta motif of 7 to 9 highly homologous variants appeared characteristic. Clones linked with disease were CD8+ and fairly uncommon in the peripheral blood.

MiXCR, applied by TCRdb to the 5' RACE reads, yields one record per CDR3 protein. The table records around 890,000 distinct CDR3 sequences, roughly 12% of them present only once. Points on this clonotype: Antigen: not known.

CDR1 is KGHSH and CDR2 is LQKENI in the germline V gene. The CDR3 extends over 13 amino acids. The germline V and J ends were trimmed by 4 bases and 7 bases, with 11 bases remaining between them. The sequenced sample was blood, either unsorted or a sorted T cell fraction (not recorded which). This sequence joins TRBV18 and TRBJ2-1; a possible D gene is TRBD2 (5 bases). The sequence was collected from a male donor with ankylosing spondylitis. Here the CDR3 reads CASSRDTRNEQFF. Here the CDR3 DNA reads TGTGCCAGCTCACGAGATACTAGGAATGAGCAGTTCTTC.